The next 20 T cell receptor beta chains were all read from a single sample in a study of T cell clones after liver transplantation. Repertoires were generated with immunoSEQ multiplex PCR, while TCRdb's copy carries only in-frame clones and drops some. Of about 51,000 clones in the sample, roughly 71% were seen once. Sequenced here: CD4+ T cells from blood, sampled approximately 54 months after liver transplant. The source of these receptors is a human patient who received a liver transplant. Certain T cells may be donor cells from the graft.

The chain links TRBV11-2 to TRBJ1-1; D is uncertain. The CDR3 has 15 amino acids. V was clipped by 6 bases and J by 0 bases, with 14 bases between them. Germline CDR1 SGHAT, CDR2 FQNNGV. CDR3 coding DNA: TGTGCCAGCAGTCAACAAACCGCCATGAACACTGAAGCTTTCTTT. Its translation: CASSQQTAMNTEAFF.

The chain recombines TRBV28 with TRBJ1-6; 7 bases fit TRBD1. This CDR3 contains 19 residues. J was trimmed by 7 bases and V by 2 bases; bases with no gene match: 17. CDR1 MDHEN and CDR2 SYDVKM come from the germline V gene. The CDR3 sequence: CASSLPGTRPRGHNSPLHF. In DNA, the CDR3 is TGTGCCAGCAGTTTACCCGGGACCAGGCCGAGGGGGCACAATTCACCCCTCCACTTT.

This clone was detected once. The CDR3 is CASMRQADLETQYF. CDR3 DNA: TGTGCCAGCATGCGACAGGCGGACTTGGAGACCCAGTACTTC. The V call is TRBV2, the J call TRBJ2-5, with D tentatively TRBD1 (6 bases). CDR1 SNHLY and CDR2 FYNNEI come from the germline V gene. V was cut by 7 bases and J by 5 bases, with 17 bases left in between. This CDR3 spans 14 amino acids.

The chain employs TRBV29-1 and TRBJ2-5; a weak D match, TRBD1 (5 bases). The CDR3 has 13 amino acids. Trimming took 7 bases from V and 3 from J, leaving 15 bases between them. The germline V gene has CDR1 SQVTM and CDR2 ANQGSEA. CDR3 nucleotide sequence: TGCAGCGCCGCTAGTCAGGGTGAAGAGACCCAGTACTTC. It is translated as CSAASQGEETQYF.

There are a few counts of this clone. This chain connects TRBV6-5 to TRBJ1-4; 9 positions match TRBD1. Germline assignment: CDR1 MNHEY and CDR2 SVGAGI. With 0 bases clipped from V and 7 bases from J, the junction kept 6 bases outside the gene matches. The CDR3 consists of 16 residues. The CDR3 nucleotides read TGTGCCAGCAGTTACTCACAGGGGGCAAGAAGTGAAAAACTGTTTTTT. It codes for CASSYSQGARSEKLFF.

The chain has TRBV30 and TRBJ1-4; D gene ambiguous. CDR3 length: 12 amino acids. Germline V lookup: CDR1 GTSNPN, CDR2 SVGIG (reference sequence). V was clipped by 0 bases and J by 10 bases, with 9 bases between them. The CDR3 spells CAWSVAGRKLFF. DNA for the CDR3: TGTGCCTGGAGTGTGGCAGGTCGAAAACTGTTTTTT.

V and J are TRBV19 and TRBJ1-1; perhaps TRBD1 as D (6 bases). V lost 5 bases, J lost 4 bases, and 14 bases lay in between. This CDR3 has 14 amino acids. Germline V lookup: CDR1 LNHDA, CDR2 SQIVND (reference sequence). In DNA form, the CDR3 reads TGTGCCAGTAGTGACCGACAAGGGGGCACTGAAGCTTTCTTT. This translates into CASSDRQGGTEAFF. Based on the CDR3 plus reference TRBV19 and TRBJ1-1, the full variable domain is DGGITQSPKYLFRKEGQNVTLSCEQNLNHDAMYWYRQDPGQGLRLIYYSQIVNDFQKGDIAEGYSVSREKKESFPLTVTSAQKNPTAFYLCASSDRQGGTEAFFGQGTRLTVV.

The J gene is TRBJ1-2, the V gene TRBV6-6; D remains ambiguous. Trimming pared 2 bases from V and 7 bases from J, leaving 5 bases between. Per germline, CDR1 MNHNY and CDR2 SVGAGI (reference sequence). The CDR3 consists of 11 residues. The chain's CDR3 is CASSYEGGYTF. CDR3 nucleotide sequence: TGTGCCAGCAGTTACGAAGGTGGCTACACCTTC.

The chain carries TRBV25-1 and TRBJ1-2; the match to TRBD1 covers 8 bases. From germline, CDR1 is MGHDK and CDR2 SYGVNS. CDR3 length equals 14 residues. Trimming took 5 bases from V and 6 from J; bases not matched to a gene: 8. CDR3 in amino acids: CASSRQGSYDGYTF. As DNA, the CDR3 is TGTGCCAGCAGTAGACAGGGGAGCTATGATGGCTACACCTTC.

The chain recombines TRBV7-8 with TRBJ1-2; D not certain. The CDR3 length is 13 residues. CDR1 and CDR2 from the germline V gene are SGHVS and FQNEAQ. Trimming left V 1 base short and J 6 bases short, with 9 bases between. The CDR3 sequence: CASSLVYGNGYTF. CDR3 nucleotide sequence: TGTGCCAGCAGCTTAGTATACGGGAATGGCTACACCTTC.

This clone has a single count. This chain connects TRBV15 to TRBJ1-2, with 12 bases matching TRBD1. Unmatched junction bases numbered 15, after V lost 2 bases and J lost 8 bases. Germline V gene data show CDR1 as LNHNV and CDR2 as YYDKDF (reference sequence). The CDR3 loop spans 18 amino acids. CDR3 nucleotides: TGTGCCACCAGCAGAAGGGAACCGTCCGGGACAGGGGGCTTGGGCTACACCTTC. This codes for CATSRREPSGTGGLGYTF.

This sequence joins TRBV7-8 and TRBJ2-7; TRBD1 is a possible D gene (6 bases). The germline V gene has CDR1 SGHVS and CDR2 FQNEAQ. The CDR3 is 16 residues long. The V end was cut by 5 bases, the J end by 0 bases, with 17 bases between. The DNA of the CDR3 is TGTGCCAGCAGCCCCCGGTCACAGGGCAGCTCCTACGAGCAGTACTTC. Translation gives CASSPRSQGSSYEQYF. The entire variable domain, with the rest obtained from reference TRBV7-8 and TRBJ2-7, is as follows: GAGVSQSPRYKVAKRGQDVALRCDPISGHVSLFWYQQALGQGPEFLTYFQNEAQLDKSGLPSDRFFAERPEGSVSTLKIQRTQQEDSAVYLCASSPRSQGSSYEQYFGPGTRLTVT.

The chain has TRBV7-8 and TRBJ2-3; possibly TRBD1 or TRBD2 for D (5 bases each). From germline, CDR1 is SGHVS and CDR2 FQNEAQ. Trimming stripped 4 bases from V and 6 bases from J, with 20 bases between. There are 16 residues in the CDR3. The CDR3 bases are TGTGCCAGCAGCTCACGTCCGGGGCCTAAAGAGGATACGCAGTATTTT. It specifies CASSSRPGPKEDTQYF.

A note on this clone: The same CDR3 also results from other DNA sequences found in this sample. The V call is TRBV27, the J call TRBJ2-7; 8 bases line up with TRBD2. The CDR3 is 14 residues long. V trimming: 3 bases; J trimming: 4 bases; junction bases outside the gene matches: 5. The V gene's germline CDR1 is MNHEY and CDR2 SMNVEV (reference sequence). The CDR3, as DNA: TGTGCCAGCAGTTTCCGGGAGGGTGGTTACGAGCAGTACTTC. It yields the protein CASSFREGGYEQYF.

The CDR3 DNA sequence: TGTGCCAGTAGTATGGCCCAATGGGGGACTGAAGCTTTCTTT. Protein sequence: CASSMAQWGTEAFF. This chain links TRBV19 with TRBJ1-1; tentative D call: TRBD1 (5 bases). The CDR3 loop spans 14 amino acids. With 3 bases removed from V and 5 bases from J, the gap between germline ends came to 13 bases. CDR1 and CDR2 from the germline V gene are LNHDA and SQIVND (reference sequence).

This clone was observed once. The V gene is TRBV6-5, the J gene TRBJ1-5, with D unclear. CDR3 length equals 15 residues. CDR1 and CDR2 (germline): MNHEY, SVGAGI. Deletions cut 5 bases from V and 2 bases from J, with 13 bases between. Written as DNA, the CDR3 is TGTGCCAGCAGTCTCTCCACTCAGGGCAATCAGCCCCAGCATTTT. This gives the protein CASSLSTQGNQPQHF.

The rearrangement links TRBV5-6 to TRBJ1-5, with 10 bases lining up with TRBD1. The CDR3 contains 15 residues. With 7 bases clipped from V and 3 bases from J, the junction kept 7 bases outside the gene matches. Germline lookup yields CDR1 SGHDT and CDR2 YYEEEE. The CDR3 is CASGDRGLDNQPQHF. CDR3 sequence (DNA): TGTGCCAGCGGCGACAGGGGGCTTGACAATCAGCCCCAGCATTTT.

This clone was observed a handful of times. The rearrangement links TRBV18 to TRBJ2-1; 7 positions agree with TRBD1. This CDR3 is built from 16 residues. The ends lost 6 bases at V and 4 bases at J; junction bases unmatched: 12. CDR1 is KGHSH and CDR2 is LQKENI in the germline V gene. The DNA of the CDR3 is TGTGCCAGCTCGACAATATCCCCGGGACAGTACAATGAGCAGTTCTTC. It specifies CASSTISPGQYNEQFF.

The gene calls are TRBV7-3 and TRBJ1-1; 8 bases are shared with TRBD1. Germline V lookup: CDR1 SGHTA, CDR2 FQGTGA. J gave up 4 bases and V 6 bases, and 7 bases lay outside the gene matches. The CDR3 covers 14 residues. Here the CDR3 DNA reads TGTGCCAGCAGACCCCAGGGGGCAAGCACTGAAGCTTTCTTT. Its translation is CASRPQGASTEAFF.

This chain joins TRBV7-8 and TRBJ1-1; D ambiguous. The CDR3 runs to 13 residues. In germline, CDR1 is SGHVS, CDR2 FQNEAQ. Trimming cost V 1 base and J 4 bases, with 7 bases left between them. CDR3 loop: CASSLDDSTEAFF. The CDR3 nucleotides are TGTGCCAGCAGCTTAGATGATAGCACTGAAGCTTTCTTT.